Detailed here is one T cell receptor (beta chain). Its antigen is unknown. CDR3 length equals 15 residues. CDR1 is SGHTA, CDR2 FQGNSA, per germline. V lost 2 bases, J lost 8 bases, and 10 bases stayed unmatched. These data belong to a study of cytotoxic CD8 clonotypes in ibrutinib-treated CLL. The data were produced by immunoSEQ multiplex PCR, yet TCRdb's version contains in-frame clones alone and is incomplete. The sample records around 330,000 clones, over 55% being singletons. General observations from the study: There were differences in sampling times between sustained-remission and progressing patients. Relative to age-matched healthy donors, clonality at baseline was higher, and it tracked circulating CD8+ T-cell counts.

The material sequenced was PBMCs, taken after 36 months of ibrutinib treatment. The chain combines TRBV7-2 with TRBJ2-3; 7 bases are shared with TRBD2. The sequence was obtained from a human donor with chronic lymphocytic leukemia. In nucleotides, the CDR3 is TGTGCCAGCAGCTTAATACTAGCGAGCCCCGTTACGCAGTATTTT. It specifies CASSLILASPVTQYF.